The 10 T cell receptor beta chains below come from one sample, sequenced in a study of blood T cell repertoires in COVID-19. Only in-frame clones appear in the TCRdb table, and some are missing; sequencing was by immunoSEQ multiplex PCR. The table lists about 170,000 clones, 84% of them singletons, with roughly 7.5% in the top ten. The sequenced sample consisted of peripheral blood. These receptors originate from a man aged 40-49 years who had recovered from COVID-19.

This clone was picked up one time. The rearrangement joins TRBV7-2 to TRBJ1-4; D is unclear. From germline, CDR1 is SGHTA and CDR2 FQGNSA. Trimming left V 6 bases short and J 0 bases short, with 8 bases between. The CDR3 spans 14 residues. CDR3 in amino acids: CASRITSTNEKLFF. For the CDR3, the DNA is TGTGCCAGCAGGATCACATCAACTAATGAAAAACTGTTTTTT.

The chain recombines TRBV2 with TRBJ2-3; 7 nucleotides match TRBD2. This CDR3 is built from 12 residues. CDR1 is SNHLY, CDR2 FYNNEI, per germline. J was trimmed by 1 base and V by 8 bases; bases with no gene match: 0. This chain's CDR3 is CASAGGTDTQYF. CDR3 bases: TGTGCCAGCGCGGGAGGCACAGATACGCAGTATTTT.

The chain combines TRBV5-1 with TRBJ2-2; 7 nucleotides agree with TRBD1. The CDR3 consists of 16 residues. Unmatched junction bases numbered 7, after V lost 3 bases and J lost 2 bases. The germline CDR1 and CDR2 sequences are SGHRS and YFSETQ. CDR3 nucleotides: TGCGCCAGCAGCTCCCGACAGGGTTTTAACACCGGGGAGCTGTTTTTT. Its protein product is CASSSRQGFNTGELFF.

The V and J genes are TRBV14 and TRBJ2-7; 7 bases match TRBD1. In germline, CDR1 is SGHDN, CDR2 FVKESK. CDR3 size: 17 residues. V gave up 6 bases and J gave up 3 bases; unmatched junction bases: 17. CDR3 nucleotide sequence: TGTGCCAGCAGGAGTACGACAGGGTATCCTTTCGGCTACGAGCAGTACTTC. This sequence encodes CASRSTTGYPFGYEQYF.

The chain recombines TRBV7-2 with TRBJ1-2; 9 bases line up with TRBD1. Unmatched junction bases numbered 12, after V lost 5 bases and J lost 8 bases. The CDR3 covers 15 residues. The germline V gene encodes CDR1 SGHTA and CDR2 FQGNSA. CDR3 sequence (DNA): TGTGCCAGCAGCCCCCACGGGACAGGGATCCTCGGCTACACCTTC. Translation gives CASSPHGTGILGYTF.

The chain links TRBV5-1 to TRBJ2-5; tentative D call: TRBD1 (6 bases). The CDR3 has 14 amino acids. Germline V gene lookup returns CDR1 SGHRS and CDR2 YFSETQ. The ends were cut back, 0 bases at V and 3 bases at J, with 9 bases in the middle. Here the CDR3 DNA reads TGCGCCAGCAGCTTGGGAGGACAGAAAGAGACCCAGTACTTC. This sequence encodes CASSLGGQKETQYF.

The chain employs TRBV19 and TRBJ2-7, with D possibly being TRBD1 (6 bases). V was cut by 9 bases and J by 2 bases, with 11 bases left in between. The germline gives CDR1 LNHDA, CDR2 SQIVND (reference sequence). This CDR3 is built from 12 residues. CDR3 sequence reads: CARRTETYEQYF. The DNA of the CDR3 is TGTGCCAGGCGGACAGAGACCTACGAGCAGTACTTC.

As concerns this clone: Other DNA sequences in the same sample also yield this CDR3. V is TRBV30 and J is TRBJ1-5, with D unclear. V dropped 5 bases and J dropped 0 bases, with 8 bases sitting between them. CDR3 length: 13 amino acids. Per germline, CDR1 GTSNPN and CDR2 SVGIG (reference sequence). The CDR3 is CAWATGSNQPQHF. The CDR3 DNA reads as TGTGCCTGGGCGACGGGTAGCAATCAGCCCCAGCATTTT.

The rearrangement joins TRBV2 to TRBJ2-1, with a possible D match to TRBD1 (5 bases). Trimming stripped 2 bases from V and 10 bases from J, with 9 bases between. Per germline, CDR1 SNHLY and CDR2 FYNNEI. This CDR3 region has 12 residues. The CDR3 nucleotides read TGTGCCAGCAGTGAAATGTACAGGGAGCAGTTCTTC. Amino acids: CASSEMYREQFF.

V and J are TRBV5-4 and TRBJ2-1; D not resolved. The germline CDR1 and CDR2 sequences are SGHNT and YYREEE (reference sequence). Trimming removed 0 bases from V and 4 bases from J, with 5 bases in between. This CDR3 is built from 13 residues. CDR3 coding DNA: TGTGCCAGCAGCTTGGTCTCTTACAATGAGCAGTTCTTC. Translated: CASSLVSYNEQFF.